This T cell receptor beta chain is drawn from a study of blood T cells in healthy people across ages. This clonotype was seen only a few times. The target antigen is unknown. A J-beta primer mix and a sample-barcoded 5' primer were used in a second PCR of roughly 6 to 11 cycles. With 12 random nucleotides, a template-switch adaptor tagged each individual cDNA molecule. TCRdb redid the calling of the 5' RACE reads with MiXCR, one entry per CDR3 protein. The repertoire holds over 700,000 distinct CDR3 sequences, with about 25% as singletons. The CDR3 runs to 15 residues. Germline lookup yields CDR1 SGDLS and CDR2 YYNGEE. V lost 0 bases, J lost 5 bases, and 14 bases lay in between. Study outcomes and limitations: Per-million-T-cell TCR beta diversity fell roughly linearly with age. Across samples, TCR beta diversity tracked strongly with naive T cell percentage.

The same specimen was also included in a second study, on T cells of mothers and their children. From that second work: Donation came from a few healthy Caucasian mothers together with their six children.

Sequenced material: blood. The rearrangement links TRBV9 to TRBJ2-5; D remains unclear. This receptor was obtained from a boy aged 5 to 17 in good health. DNA for the CDR3: TGTGCCAGCAGCGTAGAAGGTAGCCGCGGCGAGACCCAGTACTTC. Amino acids: CASSVEGSRGETQYF.